Each of the 28 T cell receptor beta chains below was sequenced from the same sample in a study of cytomegalovirus exposure and HLA in healthy donors (dated by TCRdb to the late 2010s). The method behind the library was the immunoSEQ multiplex PCR assay. For the multiplex PCR, a mixture combining 60 forward primers for TCR Vbeta segments and 13 reverse primers for TCR Jbeta segments was used. The immuneACCESS repertoire file appears here via TCRdb, limited to in-frame rearrangements. These files lack a portion of the clones; in checked studies, under half of the deficit traces to unresolved V genes, and the cause of the others is not known. Present in this sample are about 160,000 clones, around 82% of which were seen just once. In total, the top ten clones hold approximately 1.6% of the sample. Material for sequencing was PBMCs. The receptors stem from a male donor in good health and CMV-seronegative.

This rearrangement joins TRBV11-3 to TRBJ1-1; the match to TRBD1 covers 7 bases. The CDR3 covers 15 residues. CDR1 is SGHNT and CDR2 is YENEEA in the germline V gene. V gave up 5 bases and J gave up 1 base; unmatched junction bases: 7. As DNA, the CDR3 is TGTGCCAGCAGCGTTGGGGACAGCGAGAACACTGAAGCTTTCTTT. Its protein product is CASSVGDSENTEAFF.

V and J are TRBV6-5 and TRBJ2-3; 7 bases map to TRBD1. CDR3 length: 14 residues. The trim removed 6 bases at V and 2 bases at J, leaving 5 bases unmatched. Germline V gene sequence: CDR1 MNHEY, CDR2 SVGAGI. The CDR3 DNA follows: TGTGCCAGCAGCATGGGACAGCACACAGATACGCAGTATTTT. Translated, it gives CASSMGQHTDTQYF.

The J gene is TRBJ1-2, the V gene TRBV5-4; D unresolved. The CDR3 totals 14 residues. The V end lost 0 bases, the J end lost 0 bases, and 6 bases lay between the germline ends. Germline CDR1 and CDR2: SGHNT and YYREEE (reference sequence). The CDR3 DNA sequence: TGTGCCAGCAGCTTGGTTACTACTAACTATGGCTACACCTTC. Its protein is CASSLVTTNYGYTF.

CDR3 residues: CASSLQGDGYTF. The CDR3 DNA is TGTGCCAGCAGCCTGCAGGGTGATGGCTACACCTTC. The chain carries TRBV7-9 and TRBJ1-2; TRBD1 might be the D (5 bases). Between the trimmed V and J ends, which lost 5 bases and 6 bases, there was a span of 10 bases. The V gene's germline CDR1 is SEHNR and CDR2 FQNEAQ (reference sequence). CDR3 length: 12 residues.

This clone has more than one count but fewer than ten. V is TRBV6-5 and J is TRBJ1-1; 8 bases are a match to TRBD1. Per the germline V gene, CDR1 is MNHEY and CDR2 is SVGAGI. This CDR3 has 15 amino acids. V lost 1 base, J lost 5 bases, and 6 bases stayed unmatched. This CDR3 reads CASSYLGTGGTEAFF. In DNA, the CDR3 is TGTGCCAGCAGTTACTTGGGAACAGGGGGGACTGAAGCTTTCTTT.

DNA for the CDR3: TGTGCCAGCAGCCAAGGGGCCAGGGCAGAGACCCAGTACTTC. Its translation: CASSQGARAETQYF. The J gene is TRBJ2-5, the V gene TRBV14, with D perhaps TRBD1 (5 bases). Trimming took off 1 base at V and 4 bases at J, with 10 bases between the two ends. Germline loops: CDR1 SGHDN, CDR2 FVKESK. The CDR3 sequence is 14 residues long.

V and J are TRBV2 and TRBJ2-7; D is unclear. The V end was cut by 8 bases, the J end by 3 bases, with 11 bases between. Germline values: CDR1 SNHLY, CDR2 FYNNEI. The CDR3 covers 12 residues. The DNA of the CDR3 is TGTGCCAGCCGAGGCTCATACTACGAGCAGTACTTC. Residues: CASRGSYYEQYF.

The chain carries TRBV5-1 and TRBJ2-1, with D perhaps TRBD1 (5 bases). Germline CDR1 SGHRS, CDR2 YFSETQ. Trimming left V 4 bases short and J 5 bases short, with 19 bases between. There are 16 residues in the CDR3. For the CDR3, the DNA is TGCGCCAGCAGCCCGGCGGACCACACAGGCGACAATGAGCAGTTCTTC. Translated: CASSPADHTGDNEQFF.

This clone was observed a few times. The chain employs TRBV7-6 and TRBJ2-7; perhaps TRBD2 as D (6 bases). The CDR3 length is 13 residues. CDR1 is SGHVS, CDR2 FNYEAQ, per germline. The V end was cut by 5 bases, the J end by 3 bases, with 11 bases between. The DNA for the CDR3 is TGTGCCAGCAGCCCCGGGACTTACTACGAGCAGTACTTC. Protein product: CASSPGTYYEQYF.

This clone has a single count. The genes are TRBV28 and TRBJ2-7, with TRBD1 matching 9 bases. The junction had 8 bases not matched to a gene; V was cut back by 10 bases and J by 4 bases. Looked up from germline, CDR1 is MDHEN and CDR2 is SYDVKM. The CDR3 runs 13 residues. CDR3 region: CATRDRVVYEQYF. The CDR3 DNA reads as TGTGCCACCCGGGACAGGGTTGTTTACGAGCAGTACTTC. Based on the CDR3 plus reference TRBV28 and TRBJ2-7, the full variable domain is DVKVTQSSRYLVKRTGEKVFLECVQDMDHENMFWYRQDPGLGLRLIYFSYDVKMKEKGDIPEGYSVSREKKERFSLILESASTNQTSMYLCATRDRVVYEQYFGPGTRLTVT.

The V call is TRBV11-3, the J call TRBJ2-3; 9 nucleotides align to TRBD2. The CDR3 has 17 amino acids. Trimming took 5 bases from V and 4 from J; bases not matched to a gene: 13. The germline V gene encodes CDR1 SGHNT and CDR2 YENEEA. The CDR3 region is CASSLSVSRGGSDTQYF. CDR3 DNA sequence: TGTGCCAGCAGCCTTTCTGTCTCGCGGGGGGGCTCAGATACGCAGTATTTT.

This clone has only a few counts. This chain joins TRBV19 and TRBJ1-3; D is possibly TRBD1 (5 bases). Germline lookup yields CDR1 LNHDA and CDR2 SQIVND (reference sequence). Trimming took 4 bases from V and 0 from J, leaving 16 bases between them. This CDR3 contains 17 residues. The CDR3 spells CASSSEGTSFSGNTIYF. CDR3 DNA: TGTGCCAGTAGTAGCGAGGGGACTTCCTTCTCTGGAAACACCATATATTTT.

This chain uses TRBV4-3 with TRBJ2-7; TRBD2 aligns across 8 bases. The CDR3 has 16 residues. The J segment lost 4 bases and the V segment lost 2 bases, leaving 10 bases of the junction unmatched. Germline V gene lookup returns CDR1 LGHNA and CDR2 YSLEER. This CDR3 reads CASSQSARGGVYEQYF. CDR3 DNA: TGCGCCAGCAGCCAAAGCGCACGGGGGGGTGTATACGAGCAGTACTTC.

The chain couples TRBV5-5 to TRBJ1-2; 9 positions agree with TRBD1. CDR1 and CDR2 from the germline V gene are SGHKS and YYEKEE (reference sequence). Germline trimming cut 4 bases from V and 7 bases from J; bases unmatched to any gene: 8. This CDR3 has 14 amino acids. DNA of the CDR3: TGTGCCAGCAGCCCGGACAGGGGAAAGGGTGGCTACACCTTC. Protein sequence: CASSPDRGKGGYTF.

In regard to this clone: The sample holds other DNA sequences that translate to the same CDR3. The rearrangement links TRBV7-9 to TRBJ2-7, with 7 nucleotides matching TRBD1. CDR1 and CDR2 (germline): SEHNR, FQNEAQ (reference sequence). The V segment lost 5 bases and the J segment 2 bases; nucleotides outside the gene matches: 6. This CDR3 region has 14 residues. CDR3 sequence reads: CASSLQGTAYEQYF. Written as DNA, the CDR3 is TGTGCCAGCAGCCTCCAGGGGACAGCCTACGAGCAGTACTTC.

V usage is TRBV10-3 and J usage is TRBJ1-3, with D hard to call. The CDR3 loop spans 13 amino acids. Germline lookup yields CDR1 ENHRY and CDR2 SYGVKD. With 0 bases removed from V and 2 bases from J, the gap between germline ends came to 2 bases. The CDR3 is CAISESTGNTIYF. CDR3 sequence (DNA): TGTGCCATCAGTGAGTCCACTGGAAACACCATATATTTT.

V usage is TRBV28 and J usage is TRBJ1-2; TRBD1 aligns across 8 bases. This CDR3 has 13 amino acids. Germline V lookup: CDR1 MDHEN, CDR2 SYDVKM. Trimming removed 4 bases from V and 7 bases from J; junction bases left unmatched: 5. CDR3 residues: CASSSGQGFGYTF. DNA of the CDR3: TGTGCCAGCAGTTCCGGACAGGGCTTTGGCTACACCTTC.

This clone was picked up one time. This rearrangement joins TRBV25-1 to TRBJ2-7; weak D call: TRBD2 (6 bases). V was shortened by 3 bases and J by 7 bases, with 19 bases between the two germline ends. The CDR3 is 15 amino acids. The germline V gene encodes CDR1 MGHDK and CDR2 SYGVNS. This CDR3 reads CASSDRGNLVREQYF. CDR3 sequence (DNA): TGTGCCAGCAGTGATCGGGGGAACCTCGTGAGGGAGCAGTACTTC.

This clone appeared a single time. The chain links TRBV5-4 to TRBJ2-2, with D possibly TRBD1 on 7 matching bases. CDR1 and CDR2 from the germline V gene are SGHNT and YYREEE (reference sequence). CDR3 length: 16 residues. Trimming removed 4 bases from V and 4 bases from J, with 17 bases in between. The CDR3 region is CASSGEEQGPTGELFF. The CDR3 DNA reads as TGTGCCAGCAGCGGGGAGGAACAGGGGCCCACCGGGGAGCTGTTTTTT.

The V gene is TRBV19, the J gene TRBJ2-7, with 8 bases lining up with TRBD2. The CDR3 sequence is 14 residues long. Unmatched junction bases numbered 6, after V lost 8 bases and J lost 0 bases. Germline V lookup: CDR1 LNHDA, CDR2 SQIVND (reference sequence). CDR3 residues: CASGAGGSSYEQYF. The CDR3 nucleotides are TGTGCCAGTGGTGCGGGGGGAAGCTCCTACGAGCAGTACTTC. The variable domain in full, completed from reference TRBV19 and TRBJ2-7, reads DGGITQSPKYLFRKEGQNVTLSCEQNLNHDAMYWYRQDPGQGLRLIYYSQIVNDFQKGDIAEGYSVSREKKESFPLTVTSAQKNPTAFYLCASGAGGSSYEQYFGPGTRLTVT.

The CDR3 sequence: CASSYSDRAADTQYF. CDR3 DNA: TGTGCCAGCAGTTACTCGGACAGGGCCGCAGATACGCAGTATTTT. The chain recombines TRBV6-5 with TRBJ2-3; TRBD1 aligns across 8 bases. Looked up from germline, CDR1 is MNHEY and CDR2 is SVGAGI. The V segment lost 0 bases and the J segment 4 bases; nucleotides outside the gene matches: 3. The CDR3 is 15 residues long.

Here the CDR3 reads CASSMGFSGKALHF. Written as DNA, the CDR3 is TGTGCCAGCAGTATGGGTTTCTCCGGGAAGGCCCTCCACTTT. The chain is built from TRBV6-5 and TRBJ1-6; no firm D call. CDR3 length: 14 amino acids. Germline V CDR1 and CDR2: MNHEY, SVGAGI. Trimming pared 5 bases from V and 14 bases from J, leaving 19 bases between.

The chain uses TRBV28 and TRBJ2-3, with 10 nucleotides matching TRBD2. V shed 2 bases and J 4 bases; nucleotides not matched to a gene: 21. The CDR3 contains 21 residues. Germline V gene lookup returns CDR1 MDHEN and CDR2 SYDVKM. CDR3 loop: CASSLIFPTSGIIERPDTQYF. The CDR3, as DNA: TGTGCCAGCAGTTTAATATTCCCTACTAGCGGGATTATTGAGCGCCCAGATACGCAGTATTTT.

The rearrangement links TRBV2 to TRBJ2-7, with TRBD2 as a possible D gene (5 bases). Trimming pared 2 bases from V and 7 bases from J, leaving 12 bases between. The V gene's germline CDR1 is SNHLY and CDR2 FYNNEI. This CDR3 spans 13 amino acids. The CDR3 spells CASSELGGVEQYF. The CDR3 nucleotides read TGTGCCAGCAGTGAACTCGGAGGAGTGGAGCAGTACTTC.

The V gene is TRBV29-1, the J gene TRBJ2-2; a weak D match, TRBD2 (6 bases). V was clipped by 4 bases and J by 0 bases, with 9 bases between them. The CDR3 is 14 residues long. Germline V gives CDR1 SQVTM, CDR2 ANQGSEA. The CDR3 protein is CSVVGTANTGELFF. The CDR3, as DNA: TGCAGCGTTGTCGGGACTGCGAACACCGGGGAGCTGTTTTTT.

This clone turned up a few times. The CDR3 nucleotides are TGTGCCAGCCTCCCCTGGACAGGGGTTAACTATGGCTACACCTTC. It specifies CASLPWTGVNYGYTF. The chain is built from TRBV19 and TRBJ1-2; 9 positions match TRBD1. The CDR3 runs 15 residues. The J segment lost 1 base and the V segment lost 9 bases, leaving 9 bases of the junction unmatched. The germline CDR1 and CDR2 sequences are LNHDA and SQIVND (reference sequence).

This clone has only a few counts. The chain combines TRBV19 with TRBJ2-1, with 12 positions matching TRBD2. The V gene end was trimmed by 5 bases and the J gene end by 4 bases; junction bases not matched to a gene: 3. This CDR3 is 15 amino acids long. Germline-derived CDR1 and CDR2 are LNHDA and SQIVND (reference sequence). Written as DNA, the CDR3 is TGTGCCAGTAGTGCCGGGACTAGCGGGTACAATGAGCAGTTCTTC. Protein product: CASSAGTSGYNEQFF.

This rearrangement joins TRBV28 to TRBJ2-3; 8 positions agree with TRBD1. V dropped 10 bases and J dropped 2; count of bases not matched to a gene: 11. The CDR3 totals 15 residues. CDR1 and CDR2 from the germline V gene are MDHEN and SYDVKM. The CDR3 reads CATLQPTGATDTQYF. The CDR3 coding sequence is TGTGCCACCCTACAACCGACAGGGGCCACAGATACGCAGTATTTT.